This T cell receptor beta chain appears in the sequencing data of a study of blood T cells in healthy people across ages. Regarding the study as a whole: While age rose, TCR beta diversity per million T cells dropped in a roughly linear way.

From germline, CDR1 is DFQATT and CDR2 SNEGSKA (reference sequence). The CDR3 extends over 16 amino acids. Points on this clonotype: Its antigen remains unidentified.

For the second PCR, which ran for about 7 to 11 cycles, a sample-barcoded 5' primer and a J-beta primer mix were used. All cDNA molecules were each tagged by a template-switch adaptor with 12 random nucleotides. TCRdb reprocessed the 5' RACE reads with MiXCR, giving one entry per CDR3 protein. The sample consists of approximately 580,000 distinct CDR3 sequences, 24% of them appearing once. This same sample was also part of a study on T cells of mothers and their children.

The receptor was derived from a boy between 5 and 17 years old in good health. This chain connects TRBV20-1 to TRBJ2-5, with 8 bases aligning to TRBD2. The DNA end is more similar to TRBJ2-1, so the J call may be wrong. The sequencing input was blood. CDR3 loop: CSARDGLRGVFDEQFF. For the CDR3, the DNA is TGCAGTGCTAGGGACGGGTTGCGGGGGGTGTTTGATGAGCAGTTCTTC.